The TCR beta chain described here comes from a study of PD-L1 blockade in urothelial cancer. The overall study: Patients, treated from about 2014 onward, received atezolizumab 1,200 mg intravenously every 3 weeks. A median of about 140,000 T cells was found in the blood samples.

This clone was counted once. What it recognizes is unknown. Germline lookup yields CDR1 MNHEY and CDR2 SVGAGI. This CDR3 has 14 residues. Deletions cut 4 bases from V and 1 base from J, with 11 bases between. Overall study findings and caveats: The study found that durable-benefit patients expanded tumor-associated blood clones more at 3 weeks.

Measured with immunoSEQ multiplex PCR; TCRdb has only the in-frame clones, and not every one. The sample yields 90,000 or so clones, about 90% seen once. Stated time point: pretreatment peripheral blood. Patients' urothelial carcinoma was locally advanced or metastatic. This sequence was found in a woman of 80 years or more with urothelial cancer. This chain connects TRBV6-5 to TRBJ2-7, with D tentatively TRBD1 (6 bases). The starting material was PBMCs, obtained around atezolizumab (anti-PD-L1) treatment. The CDR3 nucleotides are TGTGCCAGCAGTTTGACAGGAGGTTCCTACGAGCAGTACTTC. Amino acids: CASSLTGGSYEQYF.